This T cell receptor (beta chain) stems from a study of cytomegalovirus exposure and HLA in healthy donors. Looking at the study overall: About 85 million unique TCR sequences came from HLA-typed donors in an early release. Study observations and caveats: An analysis done earlier found most TCR beta V segments productive about 87% or about 30% of the time.

PCR was performed using 60 Vbeta and 13 Jbeta primers. TCRdb's copy holds only in-frame clones and misses some; the assay was immunoSEQ multiplex PCR. Of some 120,000 clones listed, about 72% are singletons. Trimming took off 5 bases at V and 4 bases at J, with 9 bases between the two ends. CDR1 is SEHNR, CDR2 FQNEAQ, per germline (reference sequence). This CDR3 is 13 amino acids long. The donors comprised healthy bone marrow donors. As to this clone: Antigen unknown.

This TCR was sampled from a man aged 25-45 years in good health and CMV-seropositive. The rearrangement joins TRBV7-9 to TRBJ2-1; D unresolved. Specimen: PBMCs. The chain's CDR3 is CASSPTRYNEQFF. Here the CDR3 DNA reads TGTGCCAGCAGCCCTACCCGGTACAATGAGCAGTTCTTC.